These T cell receptor beta chains were read from a single sample in a study of blood T cell repertoires in COVID-19. TCRdb keeps only in-frame clones here, not all; method: immunoSEQ multiplex PCR. The sample records around 60,000 clones, 90% being singletons. The specimen sequenced was peripheral blood. These receptors all come from a man in his 60s with active COVID-19. Each CDR3 is given without its conserved first and last residue. The order of the fields is V gene, clone size, CDR3 protein. The size entry is marked missing in some rows and otherwise reads once, few, many or a size class.

V: TRBV29-1; size: NA; CDR3: SVGLETQY
V: TRBV19; size: NA; CDR3: ASSIQGIDSYT
V: TRBV4-2; size: NA; CDR3: ASSQPGSYEQY
V: TRBV5-3; size: NA; CDR3: ARSSGGREFTYEQY
V: TRBV4-1; size: NA; CDR3: ASSQFTGASTDTQY
V: TRBV21-1; size: NA; CDR3: ASTRTDRSISGANVLT
V: TRBV30; size: NA; CDR3: ACSTGLDSPLH
V: TRBV28; size: NA; CDR3: ASSGSPRGEQY
V: TRBV5-4; size: once; CDR3: ASSLATGERTGELF
V: TRBV20-1; size: NA; CDR3: SARENYEQF
V: TRBV19; size: few; CDR3: ASSLLLGNTIY
V: TRBV5-6; size: NA; CDR3: ASMPNRGLNTEAF
V: TRBV7-9; size: few; CDR3: ASAGTGNTYEQY
V: TRBV6-4; size: NA; CDR3: ASGLQGACEKLF
V: TRBV19; size: NA; CDR3: ASSFRDIARETQY
V: TRBV6-7; size: NA; CDR3: ASIPDRVSGYT
V: TRBV5-1; size: NA; CDR3: ASSSPGQGNYGYT
V: TRBV5-4; size: NA; CDR3: ASSLQSGQTSEAF
V: TRBV11-2; size: once; CDR3: ASSPGAGGSNQPQH
V: TRBV24-1; size: NA; CDR3: ATSATGGTDTQY
V: TRBV29-1; size: NA; CDR3: SVRREGPAGTQY
V: TRBV5-1; size: NA; CDR3: ASSTLTGWDGYT
V: TRBV24-1; size: NA; CDR3: ATSDTYGPSTRDSGANVLT
V: TRBV6-1; size: NA; CDR3: ASSDDRQYQETQY
V: TRBV5-1; size: NA; CDR3: ASSWSSGAQSSYEQY
V: TRBV6-5; size: once; CDR3: ASITGTVGYEQY
V: TRBV5-8; size: NA; CDR3: ASVTSGGFPSYEQY